Shown below are 14 T cell receptor beta chains from a single sample sequenced in a study of shared T cell receptors in the human thymus (dated by TCRdb to about 2021). The library was produced with the immunoSEQ multiplex PCR assay. TCRdb re-hosts the immuneACCESS table, in-frame sequences only. Its copies lack some clones; in the studies checked, an unresolved V gene accounts for under half of them, and the cause for the rest is not known. The sample records some 700,000 clones, around 89% of which are singletons. The biggest ten clones account for about 0.01% of the sample. This sample was also put to use in a study of human thymus T cells.

What was sequenced was thymocytes. These receptors all come from a boy in the first two years of life with a congenital heart defect. Donor details come from another sample of the same person, matched by shared clones.

V is TRBV7-9 and J is TRBJ2-7; tentatively, D is TRBD2 (6 bases). The length of the CDR3 is 16 residues. CDR1 SEHNR and CDR2 FQNEAQ come from the germline V gene (reference sequence). The V gene lost 1 base and the J gene lost 5 bases, with 18 bases spanning the gap. The CDR3 DNA reads as TGTGCCAGCAGCTTAGAGGGAGGCAGCGGAGGCGACGAGCAGTACTTC. Protein product: CASSLEGGSGGDEQYF.

The chain links TRBV4-1 to TRBJ2-6, with TRBD1 matching over 7 bases. The CDR3 is 21 residues long. CDR1 and CDR2 (germline): MGHRA, YSYEKL. V trimming: 2 bases; J trimming: 0 bases; junction bases outside the gene matches: 16. The chain's CDR3 is CASSQFRVGDRIFSGANVLTF. The CDR3 DNA reads TGCGCCAGCAGCCAATTTAGGGTTGGGGACAGAATTTTCTCTGGGGCCAACGTCCTGACTTTC.

V and J are TRBV2 and TRBJ1-5; 11 bases fit TRBD1. This CDR3 region has 17 residues. V gave up 3 bases and J gave up 5 bases; unmatched junction bases: 9. Germline V gene sequence: CDR1 SNHLY, CDR2 FYNNEI. The CDR3 protein is CASSDVSPGQGDQPQHF. For the CDR3, the DNA is TGTGCCAGCAGTGATGTTAGCCCGGGACAGGGGGATCAGCCCCAGCATTTT.

The rearrangement joins TRBV21-1 to TRBJ1-1; the table's TRBD1 call for D was not verified on the DNA. TRBV21-1 counts as a pseudogene. CDR3 length: 14 amino acids. CDR3 region: CASSKGGTGGEAFF. The CDR3 nucleotides read TGTGCCAGCAGCAAAGGTGGGACAGGGGGGGAAGCTTTCTTT.

The chain carries TRBV4-2 and TRBJ2-3, with a weak D call TRBD2 (6 bases). The CDR3 has 13 amino acids. V lost 9 bases, J lost 1 base, and 11 bases lay in between. Germline V CDR1 and CDR2: LGHNA, YNFKEQ. The CDR3 DNA is TGTGCCAGTTCAGCGGGCCGCACAGATACGCAGTATTTT. It codes for CASSAGRTDTQYF.

This clone was counted between two and nine times. The CDR3 protein is CASSQGSRVPLSISYNEQFF. The CDR3 DNA is TGCGCCAGCAGCCAAGGGTCTCGGGTCCCACTAAGTATCTCCTACAATGAGCAGTTCTTC. The chain has TRBV4-3 and TRBJ2-1, with D uncertain. The germline V gene encodes CDR1 LGHNA and CDR2 YSLEER. Trimming stripped 1 base from V and 0 bases from J, with 22 bases between. The CDR3 has 20 residues.

In this sample, this clone turned up once. The chain employs TRBV27 and TRBJ2-7, with TRBD1 matching over 7 bases. CDR1 MNHEY and CDR2 SMNVEV come from the germline V gene (reference sequence). This CDR3 spans 19 amino acids. V was pared by 4 bases and J by 6 bases, with 24 bases of the junction left unmatched. DNA for the CDR3: TGTGCCAGCAGTTACGAAACAACCCCAGACAGGGAAGGGAATTTCGAGCAGTACTTC. Protein: CASSYETTPDREGNFEQYF.

V gene TRBV28 combines with J gene TRBJ1-1, with D uncertain. The CDR3 covers 15 residues. Germline assignment: CDR1 MDHEN and CDR2 SYDVKM. V lost 6 bases to trimming and J lost 4 bases, with 18 bases between them. The CDR3 sequence is CASSPNKGVITEAFF. The CDR3 nucleotides are TGTGCCAGCAGCCCGAACAAGGGAGTTATCACTGAAGCTTTCTTT.

The chain employs TRBV18 and TRBJ1-5, with TRBD1 as a possible D gene (6 bases). The germline gives CDR1 KGHSH, CDR2 LQKENI. The ends were cut back, 3 bases at V and 3 bases at J, with 21 bases in the middle. The CDR3 has 18 residues. The CDR3 nucleotides read TGTGCCAGCTCACCGACACCAACAGGGAGGGAGAACAATCAGCCCCAGCATTTT. This translates into CASSPTPTGRENNQPQHF.

The rearrangement links TRBV19 to TRBJ2-7, with 10 bases lining up with TRBD1. Germline CDR1 is LNHDA and CDR2 is SQIVND (reference sequence). This CDR3 contains 15 residues. V trimming: 3 bases; J trimming: 5 bases; junction bases outside the gene matches: 7. The CDR3 reads CASSILDRGEDEQYF. The CDR3 region has the DNA TGTGCCAGTAGTATCCTGGACAGGGGGGAGGACGAGCAGTACTTC.

The gene calls are TRBV30 and TRBJ2-2; TRBD2 matches at 9 bases. Germline CDR1 GTSNPN, CDR2 SVGIG (reference sequence). Losses at the gene ends were 3 bases for V and 1 base for J; bases not matched to a gene: 9. This CDR3 has 17 residues. The CDR3 spells CAWSDRGRAENTGELFF. The CDR3 nucleotides read TGTGCCTGGAGCGACCGCGGGAGGGCGGAGAACACCGGGGAGCTGTTTTTT.

This clone showed up just once. The chain recombines TRBV7-2 with TRBJ2-2; TRBD2 is a possible D gene (6 bases). Germline V gene data show CDR1 as SGHTA and CDR2 as FQGNSA. CDR3 length equals 17 residues. V lost 5 bases to trimming and J lost 2 bases, with 18 bases between them. In nucleotides, the CDR3 is TGTGCCAGCAGCCCCTGGCGAAAGGAGGGCAACACCGGGGAGCTGTTTTTT. Translation: CASSPWRKEGNTGELFF.

This rearrangement joins TRBV6-5 to TRBJ2-4; the D gene is possibly TRBD2 (5 bases). The CDR3 length is 13 residues. Germline-derived CDR1 and CDR2 are MNHEY and SVGAGI. V was shortened by 5 bases and J by 8 bases, with 13 bases between the two germline ends. The CDR3 is CASSHNTGDIQYF. CDR3 nucleotide sequence: TGTGCCAGCAGTCACAACACCGGGGACATTCAGTACTTC.

This chain uses TRBV5-1 with TRBJ2-7; 10 positions match TRBD2. The germline gives CDR1 SGHRS, CDR2 YFSETQ. The CDR3 contains 16 residues. J was trimmed by 3 bases and V by 0 bases; bases with no gene match: 6. CDR3 sequence reads: CASSLGGSGRGYEQYF. DNA of the CDR3: TGCGCCAGCAGCTTGGGCGGGAGCGGGAGGGGCTACGAGCAGTACTTC.